The 11 T cell receptor beta chains given below trace back to one sample, sequenced in a study of blood T cell repertoires in COVID-19. Method: immunoSEQ multiplex PCR; TCRdb's copy keeps in-frame clones and lacks some. The data contain under 400,000 clones, about nine tenths of them singletons. Sequenced input: peripheral blood. These receptors came from a woman aged 25 to 39 with COVID-19, enrolled during active disease.

The CDR3 nucleotides are TGTGCCAGCAGCCTCATTAGCGAGGGAAACACCATATATTTT. This sequence encodes CASSLISEGNTIYF. The chain is built from TRBV7-9 and TRBJ1-3; D unclear. This CDR3 is 14 amino acids long. Germline values: CDR1 SEHNR, CDR2 FQNEAQ (reference sequence). Trimming shortened V by 5 bases and J by 4 bases, and 12 bases separated the two germline ends.

The chain employs TRBV3-1 (or the pseudogene TRBV3-2) and TRBJ1-1; no firm D call. This CDR3 region has 13 residues. Trimming stripped 2 bases from V and 6 bases from J, with 10 bases between. CDR1 LGHDT and CDR2 YNNKEL come from the germline V gene (reference sequence). The CDR3 DNA reads as TGTGCCAGCAGCCAATATGAGGGAGCTGAAGCTTTCTTT. Its protein product is CASSQYEGAEAFF.

The genes are TRBV5-1 and TRBJ1-1, with D possibly TRBD1 on 5 matching bases. Germline loops: CDR1 SGHRS, CDR2 YFSETQ. The CDR3 sequence is 14 residues long. Trimming pared 4 bases from V and 4 bases from J, leaving 14 bases between. The CDR3 reads CASSPGPGITEAFF. As DNA, the CDR3 is TGCGCCAGCAGCCCAGGGCCAGGGATCACTGAAGCTTTCTTT. Together with reference TRBV5-1 and TRBJ1-1, the CDR3 gives the full variable domain: KAGVTQTPRYLIKTRGQQVTLSCSPISGHRSVSWYQQTPGQGLQFLFEYFSETQRNKGNFPGRFSGRQFSNSRSEMNVSTLELGDSALYLCASSPGPGITEAFFGQGTRLTVV.

This clone was seen once. The chain has TRBV30 and TRBJ1-2; possible D gene TRBD1, 5 bases. This CDR3 spans 16 amino acids. The V gene's germline CDR1 is GTSNPN and CDR2 SVGIG (reference sequence). Trimming took 0 bases from V and 2 from J, leaving 16 bases between them. CDR3: CAWSVRQFSPNYGYTF. CDR3 bases: TGTGCCTGGAGTGTGCGACAGTTCAGTCCCAACTATGGCTACACCTTC.

Ten or more counts support this clone. The chain recombines TRBV6-6 with TRBJ1-1; 9 bases line up with TRBD1. Germline V gene lookup returns CDR1 MNHNY and CDR2 SVGAGI (reference sequence). The trim removed 8 bases at V and 4 bases at J, leaving 5 bases unmatched. This CDR3 is 13 amino acids long. This chain's CDR3 is CASQRQGGTEAFF. CDR3 in DNA: TGTGCCAGCCAGCGACAGGGGGGCACTGAAGCTTTCTTT.

The chain employs TRBV27 and TRBJ2-7; 13 bases line up with TRBD2. The CDR3 covers 15 residues. Germline loops: CDR1 MNHEY, CDR2 SMNVEV (reference sequence). The ends lost 6 bases at V and 6 bases at J; junction bases unmatched: 8. The DNA of the CDR3 is TGTGCCAGCAGGGCTGGACTAGCGGGAGTGGCCGAGCAGTACTTC. Translating it yields CASRAGLAGVAEQYF.

The chain couples TRBV18 to TRBJ1-1; tentative D call: TRBD1 (5 bases). The CDR3 is 14 residues long. V was clipped by 6 bases and J by 3 bases, with 14 bases between them. Germline V gene sequence: CDR1 KGHSH, CDR2 LQKENI. CDR3 bases: TGTGCCAGCTCCCAAGGGAGGGGCCACACTGAAGCTTTCTTT. Protein sequence: CASSQGRGHTEAFF.

J is TRBJ1-2 and V is TRBV6-1, with 7 bases matching TRBD1. This CDR3 contains 15 residues. With V trimmed by 3 bases and J by 0 bases, 4 bases remained unmatched. The germline gives CDR1 MNHNS, CDR2 SASEGT. The CDR3 spells CASSEVRGPNYGYTF. CDR3 coding DNA: TGTGCCAGCAGTGAGGTGAGGGGGCCTAACTATGGCTACACCTTC.

The J gene is TRBJ1-3, the V gene TRBV14; D ambiguous. Germline values: CDR1 SGHDN, CDR2 FVKESK. V lost 0 bases to trimming and J lost 2 bases, with 8 bases between them. The CDR3 is made up of 15 amino acids. The chain's CDR3 is CASSQERVPGNTIYF. In DNA, the CDR3 is TGTGCCAGCAGCCAAGAACGGGTTCCTGGAAACACCATATATTTT.

This chain joins TRBV19 and TRBJ1-1; the D gene is possibly TRBD1 (5 bases). The CDR3 runs to 15 residues. Per germline, CDR1 LNHDA and CDR2 SQIVND (reference sequence). The ends were cut back, 5 bases at V and 5 bases at J, with 18 bases in the middle. CDR3 bases: TGTGCCAGTAGTGAAAAATCGGCAGGGAGGACTGAAGCTTTCTTT. Amino acids: CASSEKSAGRTEAFF.

V is TRBV11-2 and J is TRBJ2-5; maybe TRBD1 (6 bases). The germline CDR1 and CDR2 sequences are SGHAT and FQNNGV. V lost 3 bases and J lost 7, with 12 bases in between. There are 13 residues in the CDR3. The CDR3 here is CASSLETQGTQYF. CDR3 sequence (DNA): TGTGCCAGCAGCTTGGAAACACAGGGGACCCAGTACTTC.